This T cell receptor beta chain appears in the sequencing data of a study of blood T cells in healthy people across ages. Drawn from each donor were approximately 9.2 milliliters of peripheral blood. Trimming took off 6 bases at V and 2 bases at J, with 14 bases between the two ends. This CDR3 has 15 amino acids. The germline V gene has CDR1 MNHEY and CDR2 SVGAGI. The authors ran a second PCR of roughly 6 to 12 cycles using a sample-barcoded 5' primer and a J-beta primer mix. Each TCR beta cDNA got a 12-nucleotide random molecular identifier. TCRdb re-analysed the 5' RACE reads in MiXCR, keeping a single row per CDR3 protein. The sample includes some 1.1 million distinct CDR3 sequences, approximately 38% of them seen just once.

This clonotype originated in a man aged 18-30 years in good health. The V call is TRBV6-5, the J call TRBJ2-1; the D gene is possibly TRBD1 (6 bases). Sequenced material: blood. The DNA of the CDR3 is TGTGCCAGCAGGCACGACAGGCAGCCCTACAATGAGCAGTTCTTC. It yields the protein CASRHDRQPYNEQFF.